This TCR beta chain was identified during a study of sequential checkpoint blockade in melanoma. Treatment meaning: randomized to nivolumab then ipilimumab (arm A) or the reverse (arm B). Germline CDR1 is LGHNA and CDR2 is YNFKEQ. V was clipped by 0 bases and J by 3 bases, with 6 bases between them. The CDR3 runs 13 residues. The repertoire was sequenced with immunoSEQ multiplex PCR; TCRdb's copy has only in-frame clones and lacks some. The sample consists of approximately 15,000 clones, approximately 80% of them appearing once. The sequence was obtained from a human donor with melanoma. This rearrangement joins TRBV4-2 to TRBJ2-7, with D uncertain. Sequences were derived from CD8+ T cells sorted from blood (inferred from file names), sampled from a patient given nivolumab and ipilimumab in sequence. Here the CDR3 reads CASSQDGGYEQYF. Here the CDR3 DNA reads TGTGCCAGCAGCCAAGATGGCGGCTACGAGCAGTACTTC.